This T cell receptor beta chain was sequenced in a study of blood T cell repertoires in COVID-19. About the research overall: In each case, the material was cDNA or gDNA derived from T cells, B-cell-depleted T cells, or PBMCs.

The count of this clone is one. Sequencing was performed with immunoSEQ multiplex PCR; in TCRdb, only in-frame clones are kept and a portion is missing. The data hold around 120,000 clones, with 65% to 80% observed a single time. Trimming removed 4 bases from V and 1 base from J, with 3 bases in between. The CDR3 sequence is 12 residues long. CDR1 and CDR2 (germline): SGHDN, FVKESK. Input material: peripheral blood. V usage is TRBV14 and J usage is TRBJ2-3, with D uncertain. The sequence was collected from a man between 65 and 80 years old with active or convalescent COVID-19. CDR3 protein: CASSPGTDTQYF. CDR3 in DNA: TGTGCCAGCAGCCCCGGCACAGATACGCAGTATTTT.